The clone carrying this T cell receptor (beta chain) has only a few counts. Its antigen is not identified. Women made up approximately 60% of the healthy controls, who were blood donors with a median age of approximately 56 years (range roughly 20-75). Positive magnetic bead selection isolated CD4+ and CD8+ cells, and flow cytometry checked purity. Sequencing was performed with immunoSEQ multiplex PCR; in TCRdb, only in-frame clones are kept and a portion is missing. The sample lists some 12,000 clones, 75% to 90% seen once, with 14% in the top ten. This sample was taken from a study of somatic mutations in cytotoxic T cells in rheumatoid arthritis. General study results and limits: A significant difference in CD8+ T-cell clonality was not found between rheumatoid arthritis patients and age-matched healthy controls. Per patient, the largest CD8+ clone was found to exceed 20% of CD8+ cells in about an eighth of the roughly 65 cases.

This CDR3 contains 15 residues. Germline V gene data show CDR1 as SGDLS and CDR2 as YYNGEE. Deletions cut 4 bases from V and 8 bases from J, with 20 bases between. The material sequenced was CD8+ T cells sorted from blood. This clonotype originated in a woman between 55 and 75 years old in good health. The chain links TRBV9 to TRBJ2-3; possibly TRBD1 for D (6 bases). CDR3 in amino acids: CASSPEGDPQGTQYF. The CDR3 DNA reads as TGTGCCAGCAGCCCCGAGGGGGACCCGCAGGGTACGCAGTATTTT.